The sequence of this TCR beta chain was determined in a study of T cells in Graves' hyperthyroidism and ophthalmopathy. Patients aged 18 to 65 had newly diagnosed hyperthyroidism that had lasted under 2 months. The V and J ends lost 0 bases and 9 bases respectively, with 6 bases between them. The CDR3 spans 12 residues. Germline CDR1 and CDR2: LGHNA and YNFKEQ. Amplification targeted TCR beta CDR3 regions from RNA transcripts. First-round RT-PCR targeting the TCR CDR3 was performed with the HTBI primer set. From the multiplex PCR reads, TCRdb called clonotypes with MiXCR, one entry per CDR3 protein. The table shows about 590,000 distinct CDR3 sequences, with 15% to 17% occurring only once. This clonotype occurred many times.

Sequencing used blood. This clonotype was obtained from a woman between 25 and 40 years old with Graves' hyperthyroidism. The genes are TRBV4-2 and TRBJ1-3; no firm D call. In DNA form, the CDR3 reads TGTGCCAGCAGCCAAGATAGGGTCACCATATATTTT. Translated: CASSQDRVTIYF.